A selection of T cell receptor beta chains follows, all from one sample in a study of shared clonotypes between healthy human individuals. Sequencing was performed with immunoSEQ multiplex PCR; in TCRdb, only in-frame clones are kept and a portion is missing. This table has about 1,900,000 clones, just under 95% appearing once. What was sequenced was naive CD8+ T cells sorted from blood. These TCRs come from a man between 18 and 35 years old in good health. Each CDR3 is given without its conserved first and last residue.

V: TRBV6-1
J: TRBJ2-1
length: 12
CDR3: ASSYFFGVNEQF

V: TRBV5-1
J: TRBJ2-7
length: 14
CDR3: ASSWGGPTGTYEQY

V: TRBV27
J: TRBJ2-7
length: 12
CDR3: ASSLMGPFQEQY

V: TRBV4-1
J: TRBJ2-3
length: 11
CDR3: ASSARGTDTQY

V: TRBV5-6
J: TRBJ1-2
length: 13
CDR3: ASSFSRSGGYGYT

V: TRBV13
J: TRBJ2-5
length: 14
CDR3: ASSVTAGWGQETQY

V: TRBV13
J: TRBJ1-2
length: 14
CDR3: ASSDGGQTGGYGYT

V: TRBV5-1
J: TRBJ2-1
length: 15
CDR3: ASSLDGPLSSYNEQF

V: TRBV6-6
J: TRBJ2-7
length: 12
CDR3: ASSGQDKSYEQY

V: TRBV11-3
J: TRBJ2-1
length: 12
CDR3: ASSSSGLQNEQF

V: TRBV6-6
J: TRBJ1-2
length: 14
CDR3: ASSYPDRQANYGYT

V: TRBV19
J: TRBJ2-1
length: 11
CDR3: ASSSGSYNEQF

V: TRBV14
J: TRBJ2-7
length: 11
CDR3: ASSHRGFYEQY

V: TRBV4-3
J: TRBJ1-4
length: 16
CDR3: ASSQLEGRQLNGEKLF

V: TRBV5-4
J: TRBJ2-7
length: 10
CDR3: ASSPGGYEQY

V: TRBV7-7
J: TRBJ1-1
length: 11
CDR3: ASSLGTGTEAF

V: TRBV5-1
J: TRBJ2-1
length: 10
CDR3: ASTNRGDEQF

V: TRBV2
J: TRBJ2-3
length: 14
CDR3: ASSEGPRTSTDTQY

V: TRBV28
J: TRBJ1-2
length: 12
CDR3: ASSLGQPEDGYT

V: TRBV30
J: TRBJ1-5
length: 11
CDR3: AWARRDNQPQH

V: TRBV6-6
J: TRBJ1-2
length: 14
CDR3: ASSPTGAIANYGYT

V: TRBV14
J: TRBJ2-7
length: 16
CDR3: ASSPAGTGTGVAYEQY

V: TRBV5-1
J: TRBJ2-2
length: 15
CDR3: ASSLAEAGSHTGELF

V: TRBV11-2
J: TRBJ1-6
length: 10
CDR3: ASSLDRLPLH

V: TRBV4-1
J: TRBJ1-2
length: 12
CDR3: ASSQGLRSESYT

V: TRBV5-4
J: TRBJ1-3
length: 14
CDR3: ASSSGQDLSGNTIY

V: TRBV27
J: TRBJ2-2
length: 13
CDR3: ASSSFAGNTGELF

V: TRBV23-1
J: TRBJ2-1
length: 15
CDR3: ASSSPLRQGEYHEQF

V: TRBV9
J: TRBJ1-2
length: 13
CDR3: ASSVDPGRLDGYT

V: TRBV7-6
J: TRBJ1-5
length: 15
CDR3: ASSLAPGSQGNQPQH

V: TRBV28
J: TRBJ1-1
length: 13
CDR3: ASSSLGTLNTEAF

V: TRBV30
J: TRBJ1-4
length: 11
CDR3: AWSGGEYEKLF

V: TRBV28
J: TRBJ1-1
length: 11
CDR3: AINGGTSTEAF

V: TRBV27
J: TRBJ2-7
length: 11
CDR3: ASSFNSAYEQY

V: TRBV7-7
J: TRBJ2-1
length: 13
CDR3: ASSAGQSSYNEQF

V: TRBV5-4
J: TRBJ2-3
length: 11
CDR3: ASSWDRGNTQY

V: TRBV11-2
J: TRBJ2-2
length: 14
CDR3: ASSPIRGSGTGELF

V: TRBV6-8
J: TRBJ2-1
length: 14
CDR3: ASSYSNWRVGNEQF

V: TRBV11-2
J: TRBJ1-4
length: 13
CDR3: ASSLDYRDREKLF

V: TRBV30
J: TRBJ2-2
length: 11
CDR3: AVGPSNTGELF

V: TRBV9
J: TRBJ2-1
length: 10
CDR3: ASSGGYNEQF

V: TRBV5-4
J: TRBJ2-7
length: 12
CDR3: ASSPDGDPYEQY

V: TRBV30
J: TRBJ2-7
length: 9
CDR3: AWSEGYEQY

V: TRBV13
J: TRBJ2-6
length: 17
CDR3: ASSLGLSPGGSGANVLT

V: TRBV30
J: TRBJ1-1
length: 12
CDR3: AWSVLARHTEAF

V: TRBV5-6
J: TRBJ1-6
length: 14
CDR3: ASSLSVRIDNSPLH

V: TRBV5-4
J: TRBJ2-7
length: 13
CDR3: ASSFSGQGAYEQY

V: TRBV11-2
J: TRBJ2-7
length: 11
CDR3: ASSLDRAGEQY

V: TRBV4-1
J: TRBJ2-3
length: 13
CDR3: ASSQGGGEADTQY

V: TRBV9
J: TRBJ1-4
length: 13
CDR3: ASSVGGATNEKLF

V: TRBV2
J: TRBJ1-1
length: 14
CDR3: ASRLLRTGGDTEAF

V: TRBV6-5
J: TRBJ1-2
length: 13
CDR3: ASSYSRVNNYGYT